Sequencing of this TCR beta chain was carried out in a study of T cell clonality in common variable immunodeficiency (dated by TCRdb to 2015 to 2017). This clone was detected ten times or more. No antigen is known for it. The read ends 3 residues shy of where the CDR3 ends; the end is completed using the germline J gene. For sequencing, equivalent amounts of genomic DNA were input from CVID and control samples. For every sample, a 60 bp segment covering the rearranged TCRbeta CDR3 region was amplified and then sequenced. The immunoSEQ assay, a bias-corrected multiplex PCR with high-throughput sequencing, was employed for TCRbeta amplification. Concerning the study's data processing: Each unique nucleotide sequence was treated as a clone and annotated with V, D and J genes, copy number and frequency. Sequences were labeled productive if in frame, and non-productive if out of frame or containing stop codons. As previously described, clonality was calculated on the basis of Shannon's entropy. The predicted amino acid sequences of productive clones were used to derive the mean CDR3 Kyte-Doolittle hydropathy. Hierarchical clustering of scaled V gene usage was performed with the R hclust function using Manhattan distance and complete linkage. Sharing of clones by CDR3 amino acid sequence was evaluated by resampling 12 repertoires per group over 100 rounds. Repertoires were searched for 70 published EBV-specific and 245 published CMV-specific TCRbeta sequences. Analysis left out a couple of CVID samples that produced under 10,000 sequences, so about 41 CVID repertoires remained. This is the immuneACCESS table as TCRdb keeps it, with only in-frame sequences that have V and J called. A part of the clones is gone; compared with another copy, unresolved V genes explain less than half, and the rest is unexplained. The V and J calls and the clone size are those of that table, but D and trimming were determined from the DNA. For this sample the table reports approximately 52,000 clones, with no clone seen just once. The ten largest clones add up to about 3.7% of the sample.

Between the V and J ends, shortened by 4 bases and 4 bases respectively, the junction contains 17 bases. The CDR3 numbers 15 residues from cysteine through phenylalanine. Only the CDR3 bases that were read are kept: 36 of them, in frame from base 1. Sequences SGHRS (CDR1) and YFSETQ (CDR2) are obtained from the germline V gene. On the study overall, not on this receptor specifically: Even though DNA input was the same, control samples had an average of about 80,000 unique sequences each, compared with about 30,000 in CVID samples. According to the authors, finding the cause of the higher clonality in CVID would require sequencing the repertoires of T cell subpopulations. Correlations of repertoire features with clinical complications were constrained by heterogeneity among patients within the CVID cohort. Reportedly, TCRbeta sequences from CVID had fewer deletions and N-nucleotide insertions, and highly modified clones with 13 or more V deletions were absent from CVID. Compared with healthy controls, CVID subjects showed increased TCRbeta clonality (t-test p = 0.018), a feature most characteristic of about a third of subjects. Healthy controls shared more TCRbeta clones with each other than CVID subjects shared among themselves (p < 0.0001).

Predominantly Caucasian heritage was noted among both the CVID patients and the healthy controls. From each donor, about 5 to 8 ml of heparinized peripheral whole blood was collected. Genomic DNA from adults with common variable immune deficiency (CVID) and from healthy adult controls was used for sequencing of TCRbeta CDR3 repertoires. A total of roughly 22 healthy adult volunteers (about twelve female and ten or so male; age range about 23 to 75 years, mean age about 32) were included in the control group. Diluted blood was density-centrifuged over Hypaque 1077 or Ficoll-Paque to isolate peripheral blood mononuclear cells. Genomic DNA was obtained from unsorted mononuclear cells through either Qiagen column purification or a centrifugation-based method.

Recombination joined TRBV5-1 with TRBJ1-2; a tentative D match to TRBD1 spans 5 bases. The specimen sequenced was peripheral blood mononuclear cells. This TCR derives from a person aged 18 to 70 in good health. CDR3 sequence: CASSAGLPEVYGYTF. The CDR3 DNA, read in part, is TGCGCCAGCAGCGCGGGACTCCCGGAGGTCTATGGC.